This T cell receptor (beta chain) stems from a study of T cells in women clearing cervical HPV infection. Regarding this clone: Its target is unknown. The read ends 3 residues shy of where the CDR3 ends; the end is completed using the germline J gene.

TCRdb keeps only in-frame clones here, not all; method: immunoSEQ multiplex PCR. Here the sample table reports 25,000 to 30,000 clones. V was shortened by 4 bases and J by 1 base, with 10 bases between the two germline ends. CDR1 and CDR2 from the germline V gene are SGHVS and FQNEAQ. This CDR3 contains 15 residues. Study-wide findings and caveats: CIN3+ cases had significantly higher TCR repertoire richness than controls, but evenness did not differ.

Source material: blood buffy coat. The chain has TRBV7-8 and TRBJ2-2, with D possibly matching TRBD2 (6 bases). The receptor was isolated from a woman aged 18 to 75 with a cervical HPV16 infection that either progressed to CIN3+ or cleared (not recorded which). CDR3 protein: CASSWGLQNTGELFF. CDR3 bases read: TGTGCCAGCAGCTGGGGACTGCAGAACACCGGGGAG.